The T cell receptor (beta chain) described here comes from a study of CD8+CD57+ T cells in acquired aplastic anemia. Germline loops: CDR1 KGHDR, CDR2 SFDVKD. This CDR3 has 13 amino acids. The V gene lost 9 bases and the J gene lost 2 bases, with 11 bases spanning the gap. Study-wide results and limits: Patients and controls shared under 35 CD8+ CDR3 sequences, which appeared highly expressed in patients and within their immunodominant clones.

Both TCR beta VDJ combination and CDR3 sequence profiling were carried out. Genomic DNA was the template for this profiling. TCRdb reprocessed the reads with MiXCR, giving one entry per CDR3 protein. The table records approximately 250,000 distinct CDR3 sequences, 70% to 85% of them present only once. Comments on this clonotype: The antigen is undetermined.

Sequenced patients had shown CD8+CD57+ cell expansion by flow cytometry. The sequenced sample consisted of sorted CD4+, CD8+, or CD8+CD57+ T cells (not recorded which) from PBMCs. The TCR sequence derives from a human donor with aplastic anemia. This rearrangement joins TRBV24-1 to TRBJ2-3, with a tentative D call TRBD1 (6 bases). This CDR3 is CATVAGDTDTQYF. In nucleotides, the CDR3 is TGTGCCACCGTGGCAGGGGACACAGATACGCAGTATTTT.